The sequence of this T cell receptor beta chain was determined in a study of T-cell reconstitution after alpha-beta-depleted transplantation in children. Trimming took 5 bases from V and 4 from J; bases not matched to a gene: 8. Germline V gene data show CDR1 as DFQATT and CDR2 as SNEGSKA (reference sequence). This CDR3 spans 15 amino acids. The TCRbeta library was prepared with unique molecular identifiers. TCRdb used MiXCR to reprocess the PCR reads, holding one entry per CDR3 protein. The sample lists approximately 130,000 distinct CDR3 sequences, approximately 8.7% occurring once. This clonotype was recorded at least ten times.

The specimen was PBMCs, mostly from graft donor cells, collected 180 days after TCRalphabeta/CD19-depleted stem cell transplant. The sequence derives from a girl in the first two years of life who had a stem cell transplant for combined immunodeficiency, so the T cells may come from the graft donor. This sequence joins TRBV20-1 and TRBJ2-3; 11 bases agree with TRBD2. CDR3 nucleotide sequence: TGCAGTGCTTCGACTAGCGGGGAGGCGGCAGATACGCAGTATTTT. Residues: CSASTSGEAADTQYF.